These 26 T cell receptor beta chains share one sample of origin, sequenced in a study of T cells after yellow fever vaccination (dated by TCRdb to between 2018 and 2021). Libraries were made using 5' RACE. TCRdb lists the instrument as Illumina HiSeq 2500. TCRdb itself trimmed the public reads at Q25 with fastp, ran MiXCR and retained productive beta chains. Entries that share a CDR3 protein sequence are merged under the most common genes and DNA. A total of about 30,000 distinct CDR3 sequences appear in this sample, approximately 4.4% of them only once. Just over 45% of the sample goes to the ten largest clones. The treatment or condition label on this specimen signifies: live attenuated yellow fever vaccine strain. This sample comprised CD8+ T cells sorted from PBMCs, obtained 5 days after the yellow fever booster vaccination. Receptors were obtained from a man aged 25-45 years who received the YFV17D yellow fever vaccine.

This clonotype was seen ten or more times. CDR3 sequence reads: CSARVWLSYNEQFF. The CDR3, as DNA: TGCAGTGCTAGAGTCTGGCTATCCTACAATGAGCAGTTCTTC. The chain employs TRBV20-1 and TRBJ2-1; no reliable D call. V was clipped by 1 base and J by 1 base, with 8 bases between them. CDR1 is DFQATT and CDR2 is SNEGSKA in the germline V gene (reference sequence). The CDR3 spans 14 residues.

Ten or more counts support this clonotype. CDR3 region: CASSYTNQDLTYEQYF. The CDR3 DNA reads as TGCGCCAGCAGCTACACCAATCAAGACTTGACCTACGAGCAGTACTTC. This chain uses TRBV5-1 with TRBJ2-7; D remains unclear. Trimming took off 3 bases at V and 2 bases at J, with 18 bases between the two ends. There are 16 residues in the CDR3. Germline V CDR1 and CDR2: SGHRS, YFSETQ.

This clonotype has a count of ten or more. This chain links TRBV5-6 with TRBJ2-7; 10 bases match TRBD1. CDR3 size: 16 residues. Trimming at V came to 2 bases and at J to 2 bases, leaving 7 bases not matched to a gene. The V gene's germline CDR1 is SGHDT and CDR2 YYEEEE. In DNA, the CDR3 is TGTGCCAGCAGCTTAGATGGACAGGGGGTTACCTACGAGCAGTACTTC. It yields the protein CASSLDGQGVTYEQYF.

This clonotype has ten or more counts. This chain connects TRBV7-9 to TRBJ1-4; no reliable D call. The CDR3 consists of 15 residues. Trimming removed 4 bases from V and 2 bases from J, with 11 bases in between. Germline values: CDR1 SEHNR, CDR2 FQNEAQ (reference sequence). CDR3: CASSYAGSTNEKLFF. Written as DNA, the CDR3 is TGTGCCAGCAGCTACGCGGGGTCGACTAATGAAAAACTGTTTTTT.

The genes are TRBV5-8 and TRBJ2-1; a weak D match, TRBD2 (7 bases). Trimming removed 2 bases from V and 6 bases from J, with 12 bases in between. This CDR3 comprises 14 residues. CDR1 and CDR2 from the germline V gene are SGHTS and YDEGEE. This CDR3 is CASSFGGGGNEQFF. The CDR3 nucleotides are TGTGCCAGCAGCTTTGGGGGAGGGGGCAATGAGCAGTTCTTC.

In its sample, this clonotype was seen many times. J is TRBJ2-5 and V is TRBV20-1; no clear D. Between the trimmed V and J ends, which lost 3 bases and 2 bases, there was a span of 7 bases. There are 12 residues in the CDR3. Germline CDR1 is DFQATT and CDR2 is SNEGSKA (reference sequence). In nucleotides, the CDR3 is TGCAGTGCTAGCGGCTGGCAAGAGACCCAGTACTTC. As protein: CSASGWQETQYF.

This clonotype was recorded a few times. The chain employs TRBV7-6 and TRBJ2-7, with 11 nucleotides matching TRBD2. The CDR3 extends over 17 amino acids. Per the germline V gene, CDR1 is SGHVS and CDR2 is FNYEAQ. The J segment lost 4 bases and the V segment lost 0 bases, leaving 8 bases of the junction unmatched. CDR3: CASSLASGRAGGYEQYF. The CDR3 DNA sequence: TGTGCCAGCAGCTTAGCTAGCGGGAGGGCCGGCGGGTACGAGCAGTACTTC.

The sample holds one count of this clonotype. A much bigger clone sits one base away, suggesting this may be a read error. The final CDR3 position lacks the conserved phenylalanine or tryptophan, pointing to a likely read error. The rearrangement uses TRBV20-1 and TRBJ2-5, with 7 bases matching TRBD1. V shed 6 bases, J shed 5 bases, and the junction held 12 bases outside the gene matches. The germline gives CDR1 DFQATT, CDR2 SNEGSKA (reference sequence). The CDR3 is 14 amino acids. CDR3 sequence reads: CSAQTGRIAETQYS. Here the CDR3 DNA reads TGCAGTGCCCAGACAGGGCGGATTGCCGAGACCCAGTACTCC.

The sample holds many counts of this clonotype. V and J are TRBV4-3 and TRBJ2-1; TRBD2 aligns across 8 bases. The V and J ends lost 3 bases and 2 bases, in that order; junction bases with no gene match: 9. The CDR3 consists of 17 residues. From germline, CDR1 is LGHNA and CDR2 YSLEER. The CDR3: CASSQDAAGDAYNEQFF. The CDR3 coding sequence is TGCGCCAGCAGCCAGGACGCAGCGGGAGATGCCTACAATGAGCAGTTCTTC.

This clonotype was picked up many times. In DNA form, the CDR3 reads TGTGCCTGGAGGGCTATGGCGGAAACCTACAATGAGCAGTTCTTC. The encoded protein is CAWRAMAETYNEQFF. The rearrangement uses TRBV30 and TRBJ2-1; D call uncertain. The V gene's germline CDR1 is GTSNPN and CDR2 SVGIG (reference sequence). This CDR3 comprises 15 residues. The ends were cut back, 3 bases at V and 2 bases at J, with 14 bases in the middle. The variable domain in full, completed from reference TRBV30 and TRBJ2-1, reads SQTIHQWPATLVQPVGSPLSLECTVEGTSNPNLYWYRQAAGRGLQLLFYSVGIGQISSEVPQNLSASRPQDRQFILSSKKLLLSDSGFYLCAWRAMAETYNEQFFGPGTRLTVL.

This clonotype was found many times. The J gene is TRBJ2-5, the V gene TRBV10-3; D is tentatively TRBD1 or TRBD2 (6 bases each). Germline loops: CDR1 ENHRY, CDR2 SYGVKD. V gave up 6 bases and J gave up 4 bases, with 21 bases separating them. The CDR3 has 16 amino acids. This chain's CDR3 is CAIRGSSGSGAETQYF. The CDR3 DNA is TGTGCCATCAGGGGTTCCAGCGGGTCGGGGGCAGAGACCCAGTACTTC.

This clonotype showed up many times. The chain couples TRBV24-1 to TRBJ2-5; 7 nucleotides align to TRBD1. The germline gives CDR1 KGHDR, CDR2 SFDVKD. The J segment lost 1 base and the V segment lost 4 bases, leaving 8 bases of the junction unmatched. The CDR3 loop spans 16 amino acids. CDR3 in DNA: TGTGCCACCAGTGAACCCCGGGACAGCACCCAAGAGACCCAGTACTTC. This encodes CATSEPRDSTQETQYF.

At least ten counts were recorded for this clonotype. V and J are TRBV6-5 and TRBJ2-1; D perhaps matches TRBD2 (6 bases). CDR3 length: 11 amino acids. V lost 5 bases and J 9 bases, leaving 8 bases between the germline ends. Per the germline V gene, CDR1 is MNHEY and CDR2 is SVGAGI. DNA of the CDR3: TGTGCCAGCAGTGGAGGGAGTGAGCAGTTCTTC. Translated, it gives CASSGGSEQFF.

This clonotype was found many times. V usage is TRBV2 and J usage is TRBJ2-2; D is perhaps TRBD1 or TRBD2 (6 bases each). V dropped 8 bases and J dropped 0 bases, with 10 bases sitting between them. Germline values: CDR1 SNHLY, CDR2 FYNNEI. This CDR3 is built from 14 residues. CDR3 region: CASGGGTNTGELFF. CDR3 nucleotides: TGTGCCAGCGGGGGCGGGACGAACACCGGGGAGCTGTTTTTT.

This clonotype was observed many times. The CDR3 region has the DNA TGTGCCAGCAGTTTAGGGACGTTCCAAGAGACCCAGTACTTC. Protein: CASSLGTFQETQYF. The V gene is TRBV27, the J gene TRBJ2-5; D may correspond to TRBD1 or TRBD2 (5 bases each). V dropped 2 bases and J dropped 1 base, with 8 bases sitting between them. Germline V gene sequence: CDR1 MNHEY, CDR2 SMNVEV (reference sequence). The CDR3 is 14 amino acids.

This clonotype was seen repeatedly, ten times or more. The J gene is TRBJ1-2, the V gene TRBV7-6; 10 positions match TRBD1. The germline CDR1 and CDR2 sequences are SGHVS and FNYEAQ. The CDR3 runs to 15 residues. V dropped 4 bases and J dropped 4; count of bases not matched to a gene: 6. The CDR3 protein is CASSSPGQGSYGYTF. CDR3 coding DNA: TGTGCCAGCAGCTCCCCGGGACAGGGGTCCTATGGCTACACCTTC.

This clonotype showed up many times. This chain links TRBV6-1 with TRBJ2-1; 13 positions match TRBD2. The germline V gene has CDR1 MNHNS and CDR2 SASEGT. After removal of 6 bases from V and 8 bases from J, the junction contained 10 bases not matched to a gene. CDR3 size: 16 residues. CDR3 DNA: TGTGCCAGCAGAGAGACTAGGACTAGCGGGAGCGATGAGCAGTTCTTC. Residues: CASRETRTSGSDEQFF.

The table lists this clonotype with many counts. The gene calls are TRBV29-1 and TRBJ2-4, with 7 bases aligning to TRBD1. Germline values: CDR1 SQVTM, CDR2 ANQGSEA. J gave up 0 bases and V 2 bases, and 19 bases lay outside the gene matches. This CDR3 has 20 amino acids. CDR3 sequence: CSVETNRDSGITLAKNIQYF. The CDR3 region has the DNA TGCAGCGTTGAAACTAACCGGGACAGTGGCATCACACTAGCCAAAAACATTCAGTACTTC.

This clonotype occurred a few times. This rearrangement joins TRBV2 to TRBJ1-6; 7 positions agree with TRBD1. The CDR3 covers 15 residues. Germline V gene lookup returns CDR1 SNHLY and CDR2 FYNNEI. Germline trimming cut 6 bases from V and 9 bases from J; bases unmatched to any gene: 11. DNA for the CDR3: TGTGCCAGCAGCGACCGGGACAGCGCCTTTTCACCCCTCCACTTT. Translating it yields CASSDRDSAFSPLHF.

This clonotype showed up many times. The rearrangement links TRBV23-1 to TRBJ2-7, with D perhaps being TRBD1 or TRBD2 (5 bases each). TRBV23-1 is an ORF for which the function is uncertain. The CDR3 spans 17 residues. V was shortened by 1 base and J by 3 bases, with 19 bases between the two germline ends. The CDR3 DNA sequence: TGCGCCAGCAGTCAATTCGGGGTTAGCAGGACAAGCTACGAGCAGTACTTC. Amino acid sequence: CASSQFGVSRTSYEQYF.

In this sample, this clonotype turned up many times. The chain combines TRBV28 with TRBJ2-7; D is unclear. The germline V and J ends were trimmed by 6 bases and 2 bases, with 14 bases remaining between them. This CDR3 contains 14 residues. CDR1 is MDHEN and CDR2 is SYDVKM in the germline V gene. Here the CDR3 DNA reads TGTGCCAGCAGAGGGCCCAGTCCCACCTACGAGCAGTACTTC. It encodes CASRGPSPTYEQYF.

This clonotype was detected many times. The chain joins TRBV28 to TRBJ1-1; 8 nucleotides align to TRBD1. Germline V gene sequence: CDR1 MDHEN, CDR2 SYDVKM. V dropped 0 bases and J dropped 6; count of bases not matched to a gene: 6. CDR3 length: 15 residues. CDR3 amino acids: CASSLWGDRRSEAFF. CDR3 nucleotide sequence: TGTGCCAGCAGTTTATGGGGGGACAGGAGGTCTGAAGCTTTCTTT. Full variable domain (rest looked up from reference TRBV28 and TRBJ1-1): DVKVTQSSRYLVKRTGEKVFLECVQDMDHENMFWYRQDPGLGLRLIYFSYDVKMKEKGDIPEGYSVSREKKERFSLILESASTNQTSMYLCASSLWGDRRSEAFFGQGTRLTVV.

This clonotype was seen ten or more times. The chain employs TRBV7-8 and TRBJ2-1, with 8 bases that match TRBD2. Germline V lookup: CDR1 SGHVS, CDR2 FQNEAQ. The CDR3 is 16 residues long. V shed 1 base, J shed 0 bases, and the junction held 2 bases outside the gene matches. The CDR3 coding sequence is TGTGCCAGCAGCTTAGAGGCGGGGGGCTCCTACAATGAGCAGTTCTTC. This gives the protein CASSLEAGGSYNEQFF.

This clonotype appeared many times. The CDR3 loop reads CASSAQGTGELFF. DNA of the CDR3: TGTGCCAGCAGTGCACAGGGCACCGGGGAGCTGTTTTTT. V usage is TRBV6-1 and J usage is TRBJ2-2, with a possible D match to TRBD1 (6 bases). Germline values: CDR1 MNHNS, CDR2 SASEGT. The V and J ends lost 4 bases and 4 bases respectively, with 7 bases between them. This CDR3 has 13 amino acids.

There are many counts of this clonotype. This CDR3 reads CASSVGAGEQFF. The CDR3 region has the DNA TGTGCCAGCAGCGTCGGAGCGGGAGAGCAGTTCTTC. The chain links TRBV5-6 to TRBJ2-1, with TRBD2 identical over 7 bases. V was pared by 4 bases and J by 10 bases, with 5 bases of the junction left unmatched. The CDR3 has 12 amino acids. Germline V gives CDR1 SGHDT, CDR2 YYEEEE.

This clonotype has at least ten counts. The chain has TRBV12-3 or TRBV12-4 and TRBJ1-5; D gene unclear. This CDR3 spans 14 amino acids. The ends were cut back, 5 bases at V and 0 bases at J, with 8 bases in the middle. The CDR3 spells CASSPDTSNQPQHF. CDR3 nucleotides: TGTGCCAGCAGTCCCGACACTAGCAATCAGCCCCAGCATTTT.